This T cell receptor beta chain was sequenced for a study of blood T cell repertoires in COVID-19. Original data processing: It was from reference gene primer amplification that nucleated cell counts were estimated. The repertoire was sequenced with immunoSEQ multiplex PCR; TCRdb's copy has only in-frame clones and lacks some. V, J and clone size derive from that table, while D and trimming were established from the DNA sequence. The sample contains some 150,000 clones, approximately 87% of which appear only once. Germline V gene lookup returns CDR1 SGHVS and CDR2 FNYEAQ. CDR3 size: 16 residues. Unmatched junction bases numbered 7, after V lost 2 bases and J lost 4 bases. This clone occurred once.

The origin of this receptor is a woman aged 45-59 years with active or convalescent COVID-19. The gene calls are TRBV7-6 and TRBJ2-5; the match to TRBD2 covers 10 bases. The sequencing sample was made of peripheral blood. CDR3 residues: CASSLIPSGSSETQYF. CDR3 coding DNA: TGTGCCAGCAGCTTAATCCCTAGCGGGAGTTCAGAGACCCAGTACTTC.